The sequence of this TCR beta chain was determined in a study of shared clonotypes between healthy human individuals. CDR1 and CDR2 from the germline V gene are MNHNS and SASEGT. CDR3 length: 12 residues. Trimming left V 3 bases short and J 5 bases short, with 7 bases between. Naive-designated CD8 cells lacked CD45RO, were positively enriched for CCR7, and omitted terminally differentiated effector memory CD45RA+ cells. About 30,000 T cell genomes, or approximately 190 ng DNA, went into the sorted-subset replicate PCRs. Clones were sequenced by immunoSEQ multiplex PCR, and TCRdb holds only the in-frame ones, with some missing. The sample has about 2 million clones; roughly 95% are singletons.

The chain carries TRBV6-1 and TRBJ2-5; no reliable D call. Input material: naive CD8+ T cells sorted from blood. The clonotype was recovered from a man between 18 and 35 years old in good health. CDR3 in DNA: TGTGCCAGCAGTGATAGTAGCGAGACCCAGTACTTC. Amino acids: CASSDSSETQYF.